This T cell receptor beta chain was identified during a study of human T cells and chemical hapten exposure. Study-wide findings and caveats: With patch test score, the counts of PT1 expanded TCRs showed a positive correlation.

This clonotype has ten or more counts. No antigen is known for it. Individual cDNA molecules each carried unique molecular identifiers attached by the library. Per the original data handling: Samples held a median of approximately 96,000 TCRs, range roughly 20,000–700,000. TCRdb called the RACE reads again in MiXCR, with one record for every CDR3 protein. It is TCRdb's table, rather than the study itself, that gives the V and J calls and clone size. The sample lists tens of thousands of distinct CDR3 sequences; 10% to 15% were seen once. Time point here: patch test 1, 2 weeks after DPC sensitization. Treatment described: therapeutic diphenylcyclopropenone sensitization with weekly scalp DPC. Non-pregnant alopecia patients aged 18 to 70, suitable for DPC therapy. The source was whole blood, collected in connection with sensitization to the hapten diphenylcyclopropenone (DPC). The sequence derives from a woman in her sixties or seventies with alopecia areata. Some clones in this sample may be carry-over from other donors' samples.

CDR3 sequence (DNA): TGTGCCAGCAGCTTAGTGAGACGGGGGGGCCATACGCAGTATTTT. Translating gives CASSLVRRGGHTQYF. The chain is built from TRBV11-2 and TRBJ2-3, with TRBD2 matching over 8 bases. This CDR3 is built from 15 residues. CDR1 is SGHAT and CDR2 is FQNNGV in the germline V gene. V was clipped by 1 base and J by 7 bases; unmatched bases: 7.